These 31 T cell receptor beta chains originate from one sample sequenced in a study of blood T cell repertoires in COVID-19. The repertoire was sequenced with immunoSEQ multiplex PCR; TCRdb's copy has only in-frame clones and lacks some. The sample records roughly 97,000 clones, about four fifths being singletons. Sequencing used peripheral blood. The receptors stem from a man aged 55 to 69 with acute or convalescent COVID-19.

The chain has TRBV6-2 or TRBV6-3 and TRBJ2-5; no firm D call. The germline V gene encodes CDR1 MNHEY and CDR2 SVGEGT. The CDR3 is 12 amino acids. V lost 3 bases, J lost 5 bases, and 7 bases lay in between. The CDR3 spells CASSYEVETQYF. Here the CDR3 DNA reads TGTGCCAGCAGTTATGAGGTGGAGACCCAGTACTTC.

The chain has TRBV7-3 and TRBJ1-6; perhaps TRBD1 as D (5 bases). This CDR3 is 16 amino acids long. Germline V gives CDR1 SGHTA, CDR2 FQGTGA. V lost 5 bases and J lost 5, with 16 bases in between. CDR3 sequence reads: CASSQQGRVNNSPLHF. Written as DNA, the CDR3 is TGTGCCAGCAGCCAGCAAGGCAGGGTTAATAATTCACCCCTCCACTTT. The variable domain in full, completed from reference TRBV7-3 and TRBJ1-6, reads GAGVSQTPSNKVTEKGKYVELRCDPISGHTALYWYRQSLGQGPEFLIYFQGTGAADDSGLPNDRFFAVRPEGSVSTLKIQRTERGDSAVYLCASSQQGRVNNSPLHFGNGTRLTVT.

V usage is TRBV7-2 and J usage is TRBJ1-4, with D perhaps TRBD1 (5 bases). Trimming removed 5 bases from V and 8 bases from J, with 18 bases in between. This CDR3 comprises 15 residues. The V gene's germline CDR1 is SGHTA and CDR2 FQGNSA. The CDR3 DNA sequence: TGTGCCAGCAGCCTAATGGGGGGGATGGGGGAAAAACTGTTTTTT. Translating it yields CASSLMGGMGEKLFF.

The chain has TRBV6-5 and TRBJ2-1, with D possibly TRBD2 on 7 matching bases. V lost 2 bases and J 8 bases, leaving 16 bases between the germline ends. The CDR3 is made up of 15 amino acids. In germline, CDR1 is MNHEY, CDR2 SVGAGI. CDR3 sequence reads: CASSYTAGARDEQFF. The CDR3 DNA reads as TGTGCCAGCAGTTACACGGCGGGGGCCCGGGATGAGCAGTTCTTC.

The rearrangement links TRBV12-5 to TRBJ1-1; perhaps TRBD1 as D (6 bases). The germline V and J ends were trimmed by 4 bases and 5 bases, with 14 bases remaining between them. Germline loops: CDR1 LGHNT, CDR2 FRNRAP. CDR3 length: 14 residues. Here the CDR3 DNA reads TGTGCTAGTGGTTCTGGCCCAGGGGTAACTGAAGCTTTCTTT. Translation gives CASGSGPGVTEAFF.

The chain employs TRBV27 and TRBJ1-5; no clear D gene. The CDR3 has 16 residues. The germline V and J ends were trimmed by 0 bases and 2 bases, with 11 bases remaining between them. Germline loops: CDR1 MNHEY, CDR2 SMNVEV (reference sequence). In DNA, the CDR3 is TGTGCCAGCAGTTTATCACCAGTGAGCGGCAATCAGCCCCAGCATTTT. It translates to CASSLSPVSGNQPQHF.

The J gene is TRBJ1-1, the V gene TRBV5-4, with a possible D match to TRBD1 (6 bases). The CDR3 spans 12 residues. Germline values: CDR1 SGHNT, CDR2 YYREEE (reference sequence). This CDR3 reads CALGGRNTEAFF. The CDR3 DNA follows: TGTGCACTTGGGGGCCGGAACACTGAAGCTTTCTTT.

This clone occurred once. The chain has TRBV24-1 and TRBJ2-3; TRBD2 might be the D (6 bases). V was cut by 3 bases and J by 6 bases, with 15 bases left in between. This CDR3 has 15 residues. The germline V gene has CDR1 KGHDR and CDR2 SFDVKD. The CDR3 here is CATSDVGGMSDTQYF. The CDR3 DNA is TGTGCCACCAGTGATGTTGGCGGGATGTCGGATACGCAGTATTTT.

The chain couples TRBV5-1 to TRBJ1-2, with 8 bases aligning to TRBD1. The CDR3 spans 12 residues. After removal of 8 bases from V and 8 bases from J, the junction contained 8 bases not matched to a gene. Germline V gives CDR1 SGHRS, CDR2 YFSETQ. The CDR3 reads CASRQGTGGYTF. Written as DNA, the CDR3 is TGCGCCAGTCGACAGGGGACTGGGGGCTACACCTTC. The whole variable domain, remainder taken from reference TRBV5-1 and TRBJ1-2, is KAGVTQTPRYLIKTRGQQVTLSCSPISGHRSVSWYQQTPGQGLQFLFEYFSETQRNKGNFPGRFSGRQFSNSRSEMNVSTLELGDSALYLCASRQGTGGYTFGSGTRLTVV.

The chain couples TRBV3-1 (or the pseudogene TRBV3-2) to TRBJ1-5, with D hard to call. V shed 1 base and J shed 4 bases, with 5 bases lying between them. The CDR3 contains 13 residues. Germline CDR1 is LGHDT and CDR2 is YNNKEL (reference sequence). The DNA for the CDR3 is TGTGCCAGCAGCCAAGCGGGAAATCAGCCCCAGCATTTT. This gives the protein CASSQAGNQPQHF.

This clone was observed a handful of times. Other DNA sequences in the sample encode the same CDR3. The chain combines TRBV10-3 with TRBJ2-1; 16 bases fit TRBD2. The CDR3 length is 15 residues. Losses at the gene ends were 7 bases for V and 5 bases for J; bases not matched to a gene: 2. Germline V gene lookup returns CDR1 ENHRY and CDR2 SYGVKD. In nucleotides, the CDR3 is TGTGCCATCAAAGGGACTAGCGGGAGGGACAATGAGCAGTTCTTC. Translated: CAIKGTSGRDNEQFF.

The chain couples TRBV4-1 to TRBJ1-2; D unresolved. Trimming cost V 2 bases and J 8 bases, with 12 bases left between them. Germline V gene lookup returns CDR1 MGHRA and CDR2 YSYEKL. There are 13 residues in the CDR3. The DNA of the CDR3 is TGCGCCAGCAGCCAACGGGGTTGGTACGGCTACACCTTC. Protein sequence: CASSQRGWYGYTF.

This rearrangement joins TRBV5-5 to TRBJ1-1, with D hard to call. The CDR3 contains 11 residues. Germline CDR1 SGHKS, CDR2 YYEKEE (reference sequence). Trimming took off 4 bases at V and 8 bases at J, with 9 bases between the two ends. Here the CDR3 DNA reads TGTGCCAGCAGCATCGGAGTGGAAGCTTTCTTT. Encoded protein: CASSIGVEAFF.

The sample holds a few counts of this clone. The chain joins TRBV30 to TRBJ2-1, with 15 bases fitting TRBD2. This CDR3 spans 14 amino acids. Looked up from germline, CDR1 is GTSNPN and CDR2 is SVGIG (reference sequence). V was clipped by 8 bases and J by 9 bases; unmatched bases: 8. The CDR3 coding sequence is TGTGCCCAACCCAGGACTAGCGGGAGGGGTGAGCAGTTCTTC. It translates to CAQPRTSGRGEQFF.

The chain joins TRBV3-1 (or the pseudogene TRBV3-2) to TRBJ1-1; perhaps TRBD1 as D (5 bases). This CDR3 has 14 amino acids. Looked up from germline, CDR1 is LGHDT and CDR2 is YNNKEL (reference sequence). Trimming shortened V by 5 bases and J by 0 bases, and 10 bases separated the two germline ends. CDR3 in amino acids: CASSLTGLNTEAFF. The CDR3 DNA follows: TGTGCCAGCAGCTTAACAGGACTGAACACTGAAGCTTTCTTT.

This chain connects TRBV7-3 to TRBJ1-1, with a tentative D call TRBD1 (5 bases). Germline values: CDR1 SGHTA, CDR2 FQGTGA. The V end lost 1 base, the J end lost 0 bases, and 6 bases lay between the germline ends. The CDR3 is made up of 14 amino acids. CDR3 DNA: TGTGCCAGCAGCTTAATGGGGCTGAACACTGAAGCTTTCTTT. Protein product: CASSLMGLNTEAFF.

This chain joins TRBV9 and TRBJ1-2; TRBD1 aligns across 9 bases. Germline V gene data show CDR1 as SGDLS and CDR2 as YYNGEE. The CDR3 extends over 16 amino acids. The V segment lost 4 bases and the J segment 4 bases; nucleotides outside the gene matches: 11. The CDR3 here is CASSPPGTGSVYGYTF. CDR3 nucleotides: TGTGCCAGCAGCCCCCCCGGGACAGGGTCGGTCTATGGCTACACCTTC.

The genes are TRBV10-2 and TRBJ2-7; 7 positions match TRBD1. The length of the CDR3 is 14 residues. CDR1 WSHSY and CDR2 SAAADI come from the germline V gene. V gave up 5 bases and J gave up 4 bases; unmatched junction bases: 8. The CDR3 DNA is TGCGCCAGCAGTAATTCCGGGACAGAGTACGAGCAGTACTTC. Its protein is CASSNSGTEYEQYF.

The gene calls are TRBV2 and TRBJ2-2; possibly TRBD2 for D (7 bases). Germline CDR1 SNHLY, CDR2 FYNNEI. The CDR3 has 15 amino acids. Trimming removed 3 bases at V and 4 bases at J, with 12 bases between. This CDR3 is CASSDRGGVTGELFF. The CDR3 nucleotides are TGTGCCAGCAGTGACAGGGGAGGGGTCACCGGGGAGCTGTTTTTT. The whole variable domain, filled in from reference TRBV2 and TRBJ2-2, reads EPEVTQTPSHQVTQMGQEVILRCVPISNHLYFYWYRQILGQKVEFLVSFYNNEISEKSEIFDDQFSVERPDGSNFTLKIRSTKLEDSAMYFCASSDRGGVTGELFFGEGSRLTVL.

The J gene is TRBJ2-2, the V gene TRBV30; D possibly corresponds to TRBD2 (5 bases). The ends were cut back, 0 bases at V and 1 base at J, with 6 bases in the middle. The CDR3 is 14 residues long. Germline V gene lookup returns CDR1 GTSNPN and CDR2 SVGIG (reference sequence). The CDR3 DNA follows: TGTGCCTGGAGTGTACTAGTGAACACCGGGGAGCTGTTTTTT. It translates to CAWSVLVNTGELFF. Full variable domain (rest looked up from reference TRBV30 and TRBJ2-2): SQTIHQWPATLVQPVGSPLSLECTVEGTSNPNLYWYRQAAGRGLQLLFYSVGIGQISSEVPQNLSASRPQDRQFILSSKKLLLSDSGFYLCAWSVLVNTGELFFGEGSRLTVL.

V gene TRBV2 combines with J gene TRBJ2-7, with D perhaps TRBD2 (6 bases). From germline, CDR1 is SNHLY and CDR2 FYNNEI. The germline V and J ends were trimmed by 3 bases and 2 bases, with 8 bases remaining between them. CDR3 length: 13 residues. The CDR3 spells CASSDGGTYEQYF. The CDR3 bases are TGTGCCAGCAGTGATGGAGGGACCTACGAGCAGTACTTC.

The chain combines TRBV6-1 with TRBJ1-2; D call uncertain. Trimming took 2 bases from V and 4 from J, leaving 14 bases between them. The CDR3 extends over 15 amino acids. In germline, CDR1 is MNHNS, CDR2 SASEGT. CDR3 sequence reads: CASSETEFLIYGYTF. CDR3 DNA sequence: TGTGCCAGCAGTGAAACCGAGTTTCTTATCTATGGCTACACCTTC.

The chain carries TRBV7-2 and TRBJ2-7; 11 bases are a match to TRBD1. Trimming cost V 1 base and J 6 bases; bases outside gene matches: 8. The length of the CDR3 is 16 residues. Germline CDR1 is SGHTA and CDR2 is FQGNSA. The CDR3 region has the DNA TGTGCCAGCAGCTTAGAGGACAGGGGGCGCCTCTCCGAGCAGTACTTC. Residues: CASSLEDRGRLSEQYF.

The rearrangement links TRBV19 to TRBJ1-5; TRBD1 agrees at 11 bases. With 5 bases clipped from V and 4 bases from J, the junction kept 7 bases outside the gene matches. Per the germline V gene, CDR1 is LNHDA and CDR2 is SQIVND (reference sequence). This CDR3 is built from 16 residues. The CDR3 DNA sequence: TGTGCCAGTAGTCCCCGGGACAGGGGGGCTAATCAGCCCCAGCATTTT. The encoded protein is CASSPRDRGANQPQHF.

The table lists this clone with a few counts. J is TRBJ1-2 and V is TRBV19; 8 positions match TRBD1. This CDR3 has 13 residues. CDR1 and CDR2 (germline): LNHDA, SQIVND (reference sequence). V shed 5 bases and J 3 bases; nucleotides not matched to a gene: 2. As DNA, the CDR3 is TGTGCCAGTAGTCCGACAGGGGACTATGGCTACACCTTC. This sequence encodes CASSPTGDYGYTF. Full variable domain (rest looked up from reference TRBV19 and TRBJ1-2): DGGITQSPKYLFRKEGQNVTLSCEQNLNHDAMYWYRQDPGQGLRLIYYSQIVNDFQKGDIAEGYSVSREKKESFPLTVTSAQKNPTAFYLCASSPTGDYGYTFGSGTRLTVV.

The J gene is TRBJ2-1, the V gene TRBV7-2; the match to TRBD2 covers 7 bases. This CDR3 is built from 13 residues. J was trimmed by 10 bases and V by 5 bases; bases with no gene match: 8. The germline V gene has CDR1 SGHTA and CDR2 FQGNSA. In nucleotides, the CDR3 is TGTGCCAGCAGCACCCGGACTAGATGGGAGCAGTTCTTC. Translation: CASSTRTRWEQFF.

This rearrangement joins TRBV7-3 to TRBJ2-1; possibly TRBD1 for D (6 bases). The CDR3 sequence is 15 residues long. Trimming took 3 bases from V and 5 from J, leaving 14 bases between them. The germline CDR1 and CDR2 sequences are SGHTA and FQGTGA. The CDR3 sequence: CASSFDRYTHNEQFF. DNA for the CDR3: TGTGCCAGCAGCTTCGACAGGTACACTCACAATGAGCAGTTCTTC.

The chain recombines TRBV19 with TRBJ1-1, with D perhaps TRBD1 (5 bases). The CDR3 is made up of 13 amino acids. The V end lost 4 bases, the J end lost 2 bases, and 8 bases lay between the germline ends. The V gene's germline CDR1 is LNHDA and CDR2 SQIVND (reference sequence). The CDR3 bases are TGTGCCAGTAGTAACGACAGAAACACTGAAGCTTTCTTT. Translating gives CASSNDRNTEAFF.

The chain has TRBV10-2 and TRBJ1-1; no firm D call. The CDR3 runs 12 residues. V was cut by 7 bases and J by 8 bases, with 14 bases left in between. Looked up from germline, CDR1 is WSHSY and CDR2 is SAAADI. The CDR3 region is CASTAAAGEAFF. CDR3 DNA: TGCGCCAGCACTGCGGCTGCTGGCGAAGCTTTCTTT.

The chain is built from TRBV11-2 and TRBJ2-3; 8 bases line up with TRBD1. The germline CDR1 and CDR2 sequences are SGHAT and FQNNGV. The V segment lost 6 bases and the J segment 6 bases; nucleotides outside the gene matches: 5. The CDR3 extends over 13 amino acids. In nucleotides, the CDR3 is TGTGCCAGCAGACTCCAGGGGGCCGATACGCAGTATTTT. Translated: CASRLQGADTQYF.

The J gene is TRBJ1-5, the V gene TRBV6-5; TRBD1 matches at 9 bases. J gave up 5 bases and V 6 bases, and 8 bases lay outside the gene matches. The CDR3 length is 15 residues. CDR1 is MNHEY and CDR2 is SVGAGI in the germline V gene. The CDR3 loop is CASSNTGGADQPQHF. The CDR3 coding sequence is TGTGCCAGCAGCAACACAGGGGGCGCCGATCAGCCCCAGCATTTT.